This T cell receptor beta chain was captured in a study of beta chain features in type 1 diabetes. Investigators reverse transcribed all isolated RNA, so they sequenced expressed TCRB transcripts. Measured with immunoSEQ multiplex PCR; TCRdb has only the in-frame clones, and not every one. The sample shows about 24,000 clones, 60% to 75% of them seen only once. This clone has just one count. From germline, CDR1 is SGHAT and CDR2 FQNNGV. The CDR3 runs to 18 residues. V dropped 5 bases and J dropped 2; count of bases not matched to a gene: 16. The receptor's source is a woman in her forties in good health. The sequenced sample was Tregs from blood. V usage is TRBV11-2 and J usage is TRBJ2-3; 7 bases line up with TRBD1. Written as DNA, the CDR3 is TGTGCCAGCAGCCCCAGAGGGGGCAGGGGTTCCACCACAGATACGCAGTATTTT. Its translation is CASSPRGGRGSTTDTQYF.